The 10 T cell receptor beta chains below come from one sample, sequenced in a study of T-cell memory formation after mild COVID-19. Each CDR3 protein gets one entry after TCRdb re-called the 5' RACE reads with MiXCR. The sample lists around 310,000 distinct CDR3 sequences; 20% were seen once. Source material: PBMCs or a T cell subset sorted from them (not recorded which). The receptors derive from a young man who had mild COVID-19 (a few samples of this study predate the infection). Cell type and time point are not known.

The rearrangement links TRBV2 to TRBJ2-2, with 10 bases lining up with TRBD1. Looked up from germline, CDR1 is SNHLY and CDR2 is FYNNEI. The length of the CDR3 is 14 residues. The ends lost 8 bases at V and 3 bases at J; junction bases unmatched: 3. CDR3 sequence (DNA): TGTGCCAGCCGACAGGGGGCCGACACCGGGGAGCTGTTTTTT. This translates into CASRQGADTGELFF.

This clonotype was recorded at least ten times. V and J are TRBV12-3 or TRBV12-4 and TRBJ1-6; D might be TRBD1 (5 bases). There are 14 residues in the CDR3. Trimming removed 4 bases at V and 5 bases at J, with 9 bases between. CDR3 bases: TGTGCCAGCAGTTACCAGGGCAATAATTCACCCCTCCACTTT. Its protein product is CASSYQGNNSPLHF.

This rearrangement joins TRBV6-1 to TRBJ2-7; D is perhaps TRBD2 (5 bases). This CDR3 has 14 amino acids. Looked up from germline, CDR1 is MNHNS and CDR2 is SASEGT. The ends were cut back, 4 bases at V and 4 bases at J, with 14 bases in the middle. CDR3 residues: CASSAPEGPYEQYV. The CDR3 DNA reads as TGTGCCAGCAGTGCCCCCGAGGGCCCTTACGAGCAGTACGTC.

This chain links TRBV10-1 with TRBJ1-4, with no clear D. The V gene lost 0 bases and the J gene lost 10 bases, with 9 bases spanning the gap. The CDR3 runs 13 residues. CDR1 WNHNN and CDR2 SYGVQD come from the germline V gene (reference sequence). This chain's CDR3 is CASSESGNGKLFF. CDR3 DNA: TGCGCCAGCAGTGAGTCGGGCAACGGAAAACTGTTTTTT.

This clonotype was found a few times. The V gene is TRBV5-1, the J gene TRBJ2-2, with a weak D call TRBD1 (7 bases). The CDR3 covers 15 residues. CDR1 and CDR2 from the germline V gene are SGHRS and YFSETQ. The V end was cut by 6 bases, the J end by 0 bases, with 12 bases between. The CDR3 loop reads CASTSGGPNTGELFF. CDR3 DNA: TGCGCCAGCACTTCAGGGGGGCCGAACACCGGGGAGCTGTTTTTT.

This clonotype was observed at least ten times. The chain has TRBV11-2 and TRBJ2-1; D is unclear. The germline V gene encodes CDR1 SGHAT and CDR2 FQNNGV. Deletions cut 6 bases from V and 9 bases from J, with 12 bases between. The CDR3 consists of 12 residues. CDR3 amino acids: CASSYWDGEQFF. The DNA of the CDR3 is TGTGCCAGCAGTTATTGGGATGGTGAGCAGTTCTTC.

This clonotype was counted at least ten times. The rearrangement links TRBV12-3 or TRBV12-4 to TRBJ2-7; D gene uncertain. The CDR3 covers 13 residues. V lost 4 bases and J 9 bases, leaving 16 bases between the germline ends. CDR3 DNA sequence: TGTGCCAGCAGTTCCCAACAGAATCCGAGGCAGTACTTC. It translates to CASSSQQNPRQYF.

The chain is built from TRBV6-5 and TRBJ2-2; D is tentatively TRBD1 or TRBD2 (5 bases each). Trimming removed 0 bases at V and 5 bases at J, with 19 bases between. The CDR3 length is 18 residues. The germline V gene encodes CDR1 MNHEY and CDR2 SVGAGI. This chain's CDR3 is CASSYSIGRELRTGELFF. The CDR3 nucleotides are TGTGCCAGCAGTTACTCGATAGGCAGGGAGTTGAGAACCGGGGAGCTGTTTTTT.

This chain uses TRBV5-6 with TRBJ2-3; D is possibly TRBD1 (5 bases). This CDR3 has 17 residues. The germline V and J ends were trimmed by 4 bases and 2 bases, with 20 bases remaining between them. Germline V gene lookup returns CDR1 SGHDT and CDR2 YYEEEE. As DNA, the CDR3 is TGTGCCAGCAGCCCCCTCGGAAAAGGGGCTTACACAGATACGCAGTATTTT. Its protein is CASSPLGKGAYTDTQYF.

The sample holds a few counts of this clonotype. The V gene is TRBV20-1, the J gene TRBJ2-3; TRBD2 aligns across 7 bases. The CDR3 has 15 residues. The germline CDR1 and CDR2 sequences are DFQATT and SNEGSKA (reference sequence). Germline trimming cut 6 bases from V and 1 base from J; bases unmatched to any gene: 10. The CDR3 spells CSAGRAGQGTDTQYF. CDR3 sequence (DNA): TGCAGTGCGGGGAGGGCGGGCCAGGGCACAGATACGCAGTATTTT.